This passage covers 2 T cell receptor beta chains from one sample sequenced in a study of T-cell reconstitution after alpha-beta-depleted transplantation in children. Construction of the TCRbeta library involved unique molecular identifiers. TCRdb re-called the PCR reads with MiXCR, one entry per CDR3 protein. The sample has more than 250,000 distinct CDR3 sequences, approximately 9.8% seen once. The specimen comprised PBMCs from the stem cell graft donor, sampled from the stem cell graft. The receptors were gathered from a human donor who donated a stem cell graft to a child with SCID.

The rearrangement joins TRBV7-9 to TRBJ2-5; D may correspond to TRBD1 or TRBD2 (5 bases each). In germline, CDR1 is SEHNR, CDR2 FQNEAQ (reference sequence). The CDR3 is 16 amino acids. The ends were cut back, 5 bases at V and 1 base at J, with 17 bases in the middle. The CDR3 DNA is TGTGCCAGCAGCCGTTTCGGGACGGAAACCCAAGAGACCCAGTACTTC. Its translation: CASSRFGTETQETQYF.

This clonotype was seen more than once but under ten times. The V call is TRBV2, the J call TRBJ1-4; D is uncertain. This CDR3 has 15 amino acids. Trimming shortened V by 6 bases and J by 0 bases, and 11 bases separated the two germline ends. CDR1 and CDR2 (germline): SNHLY, FYNNEI. DNA for the CDR3: TGTGCCAGCAGGGGGAGGGTGGCAACTAATGAAAAACTGTTTTTT. Its protein is CASRGRVATNEKLFF.